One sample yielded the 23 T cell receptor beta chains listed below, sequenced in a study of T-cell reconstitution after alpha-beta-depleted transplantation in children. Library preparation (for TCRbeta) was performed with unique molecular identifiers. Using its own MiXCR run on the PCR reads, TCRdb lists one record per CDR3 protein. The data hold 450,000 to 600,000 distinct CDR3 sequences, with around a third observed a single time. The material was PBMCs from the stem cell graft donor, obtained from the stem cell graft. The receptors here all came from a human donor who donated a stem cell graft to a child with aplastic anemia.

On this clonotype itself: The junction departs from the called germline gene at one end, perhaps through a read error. As DNA, the CDR3 is TGTGCCCGGAGTGTAGAGTGGCGGTCTCACACAGATACGCAGTATTTT. Protein sequence: CARSVEWRSHTDTQYF. The chain joins TRBV30 to TRBJ2-3; no firm D call. This CDR3 has 16 amino acids. Per the germline V gene, CDR1 is GTSNPN and CDR2 is SVGIG (reference sequence).

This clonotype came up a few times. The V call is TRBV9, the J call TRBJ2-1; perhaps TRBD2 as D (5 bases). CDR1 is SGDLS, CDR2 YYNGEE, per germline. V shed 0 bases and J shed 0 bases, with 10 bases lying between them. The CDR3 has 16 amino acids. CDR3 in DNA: TGTGCCAGCAGCGTAGGGACGGGGAGCTCCTACAATGAGCAGTTCTTC. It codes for CASSVGTGSSYNEQFF.

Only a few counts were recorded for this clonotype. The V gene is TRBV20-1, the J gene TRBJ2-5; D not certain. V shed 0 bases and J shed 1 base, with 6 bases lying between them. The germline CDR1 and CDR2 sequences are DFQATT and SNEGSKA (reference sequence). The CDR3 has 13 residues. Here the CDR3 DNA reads TGCAGTGCTAGAGATATGCGCCAAGAGACCCAGTACTTC. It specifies CSARDMRQETQYF.

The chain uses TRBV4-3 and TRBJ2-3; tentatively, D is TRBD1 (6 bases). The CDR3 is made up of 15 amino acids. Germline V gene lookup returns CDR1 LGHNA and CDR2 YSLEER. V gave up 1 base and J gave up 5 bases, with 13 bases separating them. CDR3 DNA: TGCGCCAGCAGCCAAGGCCGTTCACAGGGAGATACGCAGTATTTT. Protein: CASSQGRSQGDTQYF.

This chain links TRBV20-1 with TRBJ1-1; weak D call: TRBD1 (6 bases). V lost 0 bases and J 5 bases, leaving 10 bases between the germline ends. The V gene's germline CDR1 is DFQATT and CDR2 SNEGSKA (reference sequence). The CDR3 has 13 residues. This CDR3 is CSARDRGRTEAFF. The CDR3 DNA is TGCAGTGCTAGAGATAGGGGGAGGACTGAAGCTTTCTTT.

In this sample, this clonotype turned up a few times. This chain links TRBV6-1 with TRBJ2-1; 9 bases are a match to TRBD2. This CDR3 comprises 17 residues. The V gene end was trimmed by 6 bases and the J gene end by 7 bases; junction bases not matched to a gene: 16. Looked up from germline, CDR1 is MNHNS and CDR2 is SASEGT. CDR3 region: CASSLNLAGGPKNEQFF. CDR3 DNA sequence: TGTGCCAGCAGCCTGAACTTGGCGGGAGGGCCTAAGAATGAGCAGTTCTTC.

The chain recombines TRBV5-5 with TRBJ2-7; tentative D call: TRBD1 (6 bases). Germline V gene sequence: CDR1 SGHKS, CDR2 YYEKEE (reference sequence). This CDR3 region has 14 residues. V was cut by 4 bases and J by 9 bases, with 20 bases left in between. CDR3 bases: TGTGCCAGCAGCGTTGGGGACACTGCTCTCGGGCAGTACTTC. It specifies CASSVGDTALGQYF.

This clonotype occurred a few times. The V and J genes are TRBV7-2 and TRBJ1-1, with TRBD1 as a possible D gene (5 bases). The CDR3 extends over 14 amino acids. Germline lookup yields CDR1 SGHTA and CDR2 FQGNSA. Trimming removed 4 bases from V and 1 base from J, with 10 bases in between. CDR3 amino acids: CASSWRQGNTEAFF. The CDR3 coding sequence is TGTGCCAGCAGCTGGCGCCAGGGGAACACTGAAGCTTTCTTT.

CDR3 loop: CASSQDPVYEQYF. CDR3 in DNA: TGTGCCAGCAGCCAAGATCCGGTCTACGAGCAGTACTTC. This chain connects TRBV3-1 to TRBJ2-7; no clear D gene. This CDR3 comprises 13 residues. Germline values: CDR1 LGHDT, CDR2 YNNKEL (reference sequence). The ends were cut back, 0 bases at V and 3 bases at J, with 6 bases in the middle.

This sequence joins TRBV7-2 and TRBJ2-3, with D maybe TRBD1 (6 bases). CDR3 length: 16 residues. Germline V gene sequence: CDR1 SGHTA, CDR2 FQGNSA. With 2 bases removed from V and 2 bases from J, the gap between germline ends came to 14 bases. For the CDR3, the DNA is TGTGCCAGCAGCTTAACAAGGACAGCCGCCACAGATACGCAGTATTTT. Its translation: CASSLTRTAATDTQYF.

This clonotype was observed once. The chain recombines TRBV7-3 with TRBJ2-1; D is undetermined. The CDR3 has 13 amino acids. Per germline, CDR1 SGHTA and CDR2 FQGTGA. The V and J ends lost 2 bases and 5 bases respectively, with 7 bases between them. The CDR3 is CASSLGVDNEQFF. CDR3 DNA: TGTGCCAGCAGCTTAGGAGTTGACAATGAGCAGTTCTTC.

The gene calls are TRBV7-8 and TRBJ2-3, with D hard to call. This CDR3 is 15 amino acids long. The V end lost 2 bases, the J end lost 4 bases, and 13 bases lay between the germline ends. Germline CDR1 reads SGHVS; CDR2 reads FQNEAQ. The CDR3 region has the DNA TGTGCCAGCAGCTTACTACGGAGTAATGCAGATACGCAGTATTTT. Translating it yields CASSLLRSNADTQYF.

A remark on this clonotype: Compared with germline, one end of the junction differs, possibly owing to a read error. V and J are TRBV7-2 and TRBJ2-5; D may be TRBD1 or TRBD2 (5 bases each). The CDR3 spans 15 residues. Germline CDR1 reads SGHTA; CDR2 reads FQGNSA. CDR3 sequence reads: CASSRAGAYQETQYF. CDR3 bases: TGTGCCAGCAGCCGCGCCGGGGCCTACCAGGAGACCCAGTACTTC.

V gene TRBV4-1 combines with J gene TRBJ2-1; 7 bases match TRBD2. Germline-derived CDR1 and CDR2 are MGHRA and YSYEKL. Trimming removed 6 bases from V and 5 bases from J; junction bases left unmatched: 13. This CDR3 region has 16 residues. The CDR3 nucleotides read TGCGCCAGCAGGCCCTGGACTAGTGCGCTCGACAATGAGCAGTTCTTC. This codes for CASRPWTSALDNEQFF.

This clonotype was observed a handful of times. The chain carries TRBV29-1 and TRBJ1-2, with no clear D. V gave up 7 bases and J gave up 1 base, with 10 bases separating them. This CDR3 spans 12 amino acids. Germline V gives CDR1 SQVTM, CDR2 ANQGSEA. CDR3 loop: CSAENNNYGYTF. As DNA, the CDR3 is TGCAGCGCCGAGAACAATAACTATGGCTACACCTTC.

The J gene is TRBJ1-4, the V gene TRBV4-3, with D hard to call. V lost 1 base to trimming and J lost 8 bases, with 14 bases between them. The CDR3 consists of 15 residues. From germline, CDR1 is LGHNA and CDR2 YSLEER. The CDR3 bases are TGCGCCAGCAGCCAAGGACAAGGTTATATAGAAAAACTGTTTTTT. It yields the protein CASSQGQGYIEKLFF.

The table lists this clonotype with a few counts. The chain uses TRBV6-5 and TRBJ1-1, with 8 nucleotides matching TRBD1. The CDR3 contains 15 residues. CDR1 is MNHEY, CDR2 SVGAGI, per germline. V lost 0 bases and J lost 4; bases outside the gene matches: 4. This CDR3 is CASSYSRQGSTEAFF. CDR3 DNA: TGTGCCAGCAGTTACTCTCGACAGGGGTCCACTGAAGCTTTCTTT.

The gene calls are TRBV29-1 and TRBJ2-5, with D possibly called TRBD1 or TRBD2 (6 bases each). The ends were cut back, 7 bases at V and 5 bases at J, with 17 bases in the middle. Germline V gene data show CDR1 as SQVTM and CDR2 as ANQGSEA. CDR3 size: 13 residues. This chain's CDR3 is CSGDPGGSETQYF. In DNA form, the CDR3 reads TGCAGCGGGGACCCCGGGGGCTCGGAGACCCAGTACTTC.

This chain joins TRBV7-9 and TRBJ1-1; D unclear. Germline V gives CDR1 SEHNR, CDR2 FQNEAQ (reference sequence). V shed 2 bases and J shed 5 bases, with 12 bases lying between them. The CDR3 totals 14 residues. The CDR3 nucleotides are TGTGCCAGCAGCTTAACCTCCATTGGGACTGAAGCTTTCTTT. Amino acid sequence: CASSLTSIGTEAFF.

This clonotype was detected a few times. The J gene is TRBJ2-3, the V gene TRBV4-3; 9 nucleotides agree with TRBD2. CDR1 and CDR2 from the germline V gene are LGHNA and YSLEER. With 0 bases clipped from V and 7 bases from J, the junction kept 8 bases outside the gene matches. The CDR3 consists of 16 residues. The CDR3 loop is CASSQDGTSGFNTQYF. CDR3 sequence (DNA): TGCGCCAGCAGCCAAGATGGAACTAGCGGGTTCAATACGCAGTATTTT.

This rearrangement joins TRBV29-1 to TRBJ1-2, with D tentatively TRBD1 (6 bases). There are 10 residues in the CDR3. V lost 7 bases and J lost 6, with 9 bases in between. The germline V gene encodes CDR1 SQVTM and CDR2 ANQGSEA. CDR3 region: CSAWTDGYTF. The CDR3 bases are TGCAGCGCCTGGACAGATGGCTACACCTTC.

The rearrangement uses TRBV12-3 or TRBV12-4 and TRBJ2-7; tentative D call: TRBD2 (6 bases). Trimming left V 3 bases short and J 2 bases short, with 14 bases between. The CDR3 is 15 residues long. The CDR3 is CASSFGGVPPYEQYV. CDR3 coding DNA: TGTGCCAGCAGTTTCGGGGGAGTGCCCCCCTACGAGCAGTACGTC.

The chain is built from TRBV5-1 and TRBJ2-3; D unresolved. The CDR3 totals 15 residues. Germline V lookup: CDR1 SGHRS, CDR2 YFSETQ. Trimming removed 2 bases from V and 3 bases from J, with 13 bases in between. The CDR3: CASSFFSGLTDTQYF. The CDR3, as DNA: TGCGCCAGCAGCTTTTTTAGTGGCCTAACAGATACGCAGTATTTT.